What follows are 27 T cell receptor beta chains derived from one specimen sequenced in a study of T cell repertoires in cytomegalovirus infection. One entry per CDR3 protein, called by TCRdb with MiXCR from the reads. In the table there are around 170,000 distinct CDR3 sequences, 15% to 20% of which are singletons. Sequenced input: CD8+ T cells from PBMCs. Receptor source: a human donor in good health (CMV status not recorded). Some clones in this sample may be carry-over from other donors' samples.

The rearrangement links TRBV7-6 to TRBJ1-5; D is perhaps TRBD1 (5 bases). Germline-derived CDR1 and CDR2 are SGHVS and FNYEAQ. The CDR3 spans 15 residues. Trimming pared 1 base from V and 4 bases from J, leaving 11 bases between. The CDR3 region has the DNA TGTGCCAGCAGCTTAGAGGCAGGGCCTAATCAGCCCCAGCATTTT. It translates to CASSLEAGPNQPQHF.

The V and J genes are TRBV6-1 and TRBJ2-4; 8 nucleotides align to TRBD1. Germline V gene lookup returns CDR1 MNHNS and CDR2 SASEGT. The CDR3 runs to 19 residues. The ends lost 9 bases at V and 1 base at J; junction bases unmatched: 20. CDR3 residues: CASSDQGAGDGFAKNIQYF. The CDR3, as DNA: TGTGCCAGTTCTGACCAGGGGGCTGGTGATGGCTTCGCCAAAAACATTCAGTACTTC.

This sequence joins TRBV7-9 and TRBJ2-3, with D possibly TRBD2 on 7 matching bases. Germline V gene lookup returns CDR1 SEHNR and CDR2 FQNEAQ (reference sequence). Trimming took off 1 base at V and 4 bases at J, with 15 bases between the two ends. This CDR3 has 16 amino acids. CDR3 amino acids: CASSLVGGGAPDTQYF. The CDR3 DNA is TGTGCCAGCAGCTTAGTAGGTGGGGGGGCTCCAGATACGCAGTATTTT. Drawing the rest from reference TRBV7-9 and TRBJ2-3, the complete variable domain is DTGVSQNPRHKITKRGQNVTFRCDPISEHNRLYWYRQTLGQGPEFLTYFQNEAQLEKSRLLSDRFSAERPKGSFSTLEIQRTEQGDSAMYLCASSLVGGGAPDTQYFGPGTRLTVL.

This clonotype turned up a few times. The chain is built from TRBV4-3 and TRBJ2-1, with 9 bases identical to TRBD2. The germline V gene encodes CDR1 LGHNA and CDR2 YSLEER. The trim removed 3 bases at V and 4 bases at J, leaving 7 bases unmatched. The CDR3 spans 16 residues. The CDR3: CASSQTLAGFYNEQFF. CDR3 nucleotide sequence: TGCGCCAGCAGCCAGACTCTAGCGGGGTTTTACAATGAGCAGTTCTTC.

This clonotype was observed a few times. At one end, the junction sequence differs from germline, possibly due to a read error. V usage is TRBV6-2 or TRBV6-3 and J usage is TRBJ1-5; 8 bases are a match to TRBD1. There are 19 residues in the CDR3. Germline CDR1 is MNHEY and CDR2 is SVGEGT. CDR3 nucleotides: TGTGCCAGCAGCTACTATTTTACAGGGGGAACTTATAGCAATCAGCCCCAGCATTTT. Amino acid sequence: CASSYYFTGGTYSNQPQHF.

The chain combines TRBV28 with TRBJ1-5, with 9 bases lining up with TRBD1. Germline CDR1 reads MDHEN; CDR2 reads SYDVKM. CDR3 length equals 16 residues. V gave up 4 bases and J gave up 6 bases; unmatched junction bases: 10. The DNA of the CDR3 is TGTGCCAGCAGTTATGCACAGGGGGCCGGGGGTCAGCCCCAGCATTTT. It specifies CASSYAQGAGGQPQHF.

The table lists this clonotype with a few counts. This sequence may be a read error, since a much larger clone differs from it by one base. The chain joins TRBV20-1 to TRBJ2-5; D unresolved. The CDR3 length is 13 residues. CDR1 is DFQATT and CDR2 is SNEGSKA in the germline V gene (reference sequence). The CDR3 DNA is TGCAGTGCTAGAGATATAGGGCAAGAGACCCAGCACTTC. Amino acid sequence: CSARDIGQETQHF.

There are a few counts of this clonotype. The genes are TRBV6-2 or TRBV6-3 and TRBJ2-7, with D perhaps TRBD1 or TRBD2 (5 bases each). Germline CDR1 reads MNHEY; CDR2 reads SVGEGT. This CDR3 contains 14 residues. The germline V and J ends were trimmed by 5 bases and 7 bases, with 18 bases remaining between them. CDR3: CASSPRDVFGEQYF. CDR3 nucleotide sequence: TGTGCCAGCAGTCCTCGGGACGTCTTCGGGGAGCAGTACTTC.

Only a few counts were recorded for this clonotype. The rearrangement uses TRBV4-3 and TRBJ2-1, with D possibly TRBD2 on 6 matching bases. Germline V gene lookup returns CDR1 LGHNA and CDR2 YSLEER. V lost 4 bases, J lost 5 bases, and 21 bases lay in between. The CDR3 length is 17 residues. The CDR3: CASSPSGVGGTHNEQFF. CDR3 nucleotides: TGCGCCAGCAGCCCAAGTGGGGTAGGCGGGACCCACAATGAGCAGTTCTTC.

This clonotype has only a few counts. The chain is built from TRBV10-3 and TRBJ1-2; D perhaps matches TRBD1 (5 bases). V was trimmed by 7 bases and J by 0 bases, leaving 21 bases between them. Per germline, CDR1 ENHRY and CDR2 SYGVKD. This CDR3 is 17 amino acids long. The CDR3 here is CAIKGSSGPSANYGYTF. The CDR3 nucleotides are TGTGCCATCAAGGGGTCTTCCGGACCGTCAGCTAACTATGGCTACACCTTC.

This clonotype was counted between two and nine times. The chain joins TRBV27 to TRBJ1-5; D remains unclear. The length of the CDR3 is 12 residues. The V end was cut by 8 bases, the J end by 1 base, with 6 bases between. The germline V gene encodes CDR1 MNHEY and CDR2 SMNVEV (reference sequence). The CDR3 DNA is TGTGCCAGCGGTAAGAGCAATCAGCCCCAGCATTTT. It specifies CASGKSNQPQHF.

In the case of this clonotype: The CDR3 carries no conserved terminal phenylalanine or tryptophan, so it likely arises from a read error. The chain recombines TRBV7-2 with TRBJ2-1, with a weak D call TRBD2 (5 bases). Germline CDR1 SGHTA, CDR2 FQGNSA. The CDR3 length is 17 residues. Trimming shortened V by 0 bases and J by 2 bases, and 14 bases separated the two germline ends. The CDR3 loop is CASSLAHRGFPYNEQFL. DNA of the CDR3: TGTGCCAGCAGCTTAGCGCACCGGGGATTCCCCTACAATGAGCAGTTCTTG.

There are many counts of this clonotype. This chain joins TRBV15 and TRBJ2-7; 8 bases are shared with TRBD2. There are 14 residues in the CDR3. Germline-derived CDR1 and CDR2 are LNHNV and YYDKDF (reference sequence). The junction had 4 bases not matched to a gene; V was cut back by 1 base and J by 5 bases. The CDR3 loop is CATSRGAGADEQYF. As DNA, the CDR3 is TGTGCCACCAGCAGAGGAGCGGGAGCCGACGAGCAGTACTTC.

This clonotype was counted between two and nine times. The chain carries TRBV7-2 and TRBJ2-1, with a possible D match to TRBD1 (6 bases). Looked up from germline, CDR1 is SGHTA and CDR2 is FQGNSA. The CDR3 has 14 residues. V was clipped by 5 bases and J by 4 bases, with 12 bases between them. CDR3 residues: CASSSWDIYNEQFF. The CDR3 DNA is TGTGCCAGCAGCAGCTGGGACATTTACAATGAGCAGTTCTTC.

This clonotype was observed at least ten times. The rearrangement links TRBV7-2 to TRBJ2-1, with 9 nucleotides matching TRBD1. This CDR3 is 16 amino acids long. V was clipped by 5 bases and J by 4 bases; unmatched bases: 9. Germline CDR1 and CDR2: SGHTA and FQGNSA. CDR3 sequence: CASSPTRTGVYNEQFF. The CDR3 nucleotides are TGTGCCAGCAGCCCGACCCGGACAGGGGTTTACAATGAGCAGTTCTTC.

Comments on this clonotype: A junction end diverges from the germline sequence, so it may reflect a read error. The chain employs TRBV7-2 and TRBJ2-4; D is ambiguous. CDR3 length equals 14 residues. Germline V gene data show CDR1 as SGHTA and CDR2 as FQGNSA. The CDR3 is CGSSPTHRGNIQYF. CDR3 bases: TGTGGCAGCAGCCCAACCCACCGCGGAAACATTCAGTACTTC. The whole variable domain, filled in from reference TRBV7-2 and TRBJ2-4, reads GAGVSQSPSNKVTEKGKDVELRCDPISGHTALYWYRQSLGQGLEFLIYFQGNSAPDKSGLPSDRFSAERTGGSVSTLTIQRTQQEDSAVYLCGSSPTHRGNIQYFGAGTRLSVL.

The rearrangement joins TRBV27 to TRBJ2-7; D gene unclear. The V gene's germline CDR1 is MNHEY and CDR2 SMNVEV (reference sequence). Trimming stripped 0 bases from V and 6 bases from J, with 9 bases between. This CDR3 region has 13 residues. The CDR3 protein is CASSLSRSFEQYF. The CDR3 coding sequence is TGTGCCAGCAGTTTATCCCGGAGCTTCGAGCAGTACTTC.

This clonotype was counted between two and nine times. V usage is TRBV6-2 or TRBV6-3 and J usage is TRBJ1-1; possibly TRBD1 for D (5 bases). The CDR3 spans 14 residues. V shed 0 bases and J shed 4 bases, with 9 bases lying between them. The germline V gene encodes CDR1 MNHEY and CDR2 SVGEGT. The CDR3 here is CASSYSGQRTEAFF. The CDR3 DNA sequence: TGTGCCAGCAGTTACTCTGGACAACGCACTGAAGCTTTCTTT.

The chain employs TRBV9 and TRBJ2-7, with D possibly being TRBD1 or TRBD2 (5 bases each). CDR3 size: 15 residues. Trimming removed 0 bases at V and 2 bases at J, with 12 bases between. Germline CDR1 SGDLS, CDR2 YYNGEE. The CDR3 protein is CASSVVWQGAYEQYF. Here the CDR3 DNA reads TGTGCCAGCAGCGTAGTCTGGCAGGGAGCCTACGAGCAGTACTTC.

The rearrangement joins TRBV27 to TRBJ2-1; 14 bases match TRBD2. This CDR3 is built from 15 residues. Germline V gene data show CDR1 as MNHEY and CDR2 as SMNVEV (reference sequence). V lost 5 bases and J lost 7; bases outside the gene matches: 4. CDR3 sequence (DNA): TGTGCCAGCAGTCCGACTAGCGGGAGGGGAAATGAGCAGTTCTTC. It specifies CASSPTSGRGNEQFF.

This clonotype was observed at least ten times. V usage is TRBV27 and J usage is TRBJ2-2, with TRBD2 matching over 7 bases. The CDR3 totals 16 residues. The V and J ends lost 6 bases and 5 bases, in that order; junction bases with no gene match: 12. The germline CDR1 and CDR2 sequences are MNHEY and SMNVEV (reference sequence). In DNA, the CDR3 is TGTGCCAGCAGACCGGGGGGTAGCGGGCGGACCGGGGAGCTGTTTTTT. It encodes CASRPGGSGRTGELFF.

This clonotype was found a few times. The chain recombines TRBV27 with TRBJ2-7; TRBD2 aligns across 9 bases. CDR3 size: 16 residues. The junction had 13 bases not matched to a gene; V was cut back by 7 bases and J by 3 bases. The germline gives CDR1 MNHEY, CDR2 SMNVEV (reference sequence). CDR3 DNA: TGTGCCAGCACTCCGATTGGGCTAGCGGGGAACTACGAGCAGTACTTC. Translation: CASTPIGLAGNYEQYF.

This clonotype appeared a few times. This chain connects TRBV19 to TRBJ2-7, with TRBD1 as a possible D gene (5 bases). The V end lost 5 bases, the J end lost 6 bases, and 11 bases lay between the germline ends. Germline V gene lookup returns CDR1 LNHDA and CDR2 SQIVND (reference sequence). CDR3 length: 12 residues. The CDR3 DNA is TGTGCCAGTAGTTCTCAGGGCCTCGAGCAGTACTTC. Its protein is CASSSQGLEQYF.

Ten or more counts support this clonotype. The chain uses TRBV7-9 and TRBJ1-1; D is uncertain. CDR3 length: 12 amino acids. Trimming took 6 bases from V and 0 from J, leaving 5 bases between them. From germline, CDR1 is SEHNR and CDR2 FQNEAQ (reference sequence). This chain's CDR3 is CASSRVNTEAFF. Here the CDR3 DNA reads TGTGCCAGCAGTCGGGTGAACACTGAAGCTTTCTTT. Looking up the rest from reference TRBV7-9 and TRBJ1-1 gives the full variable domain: DTGVSQNPRHKITKRGQNVTFRCDPISEHNRLYWYRQTLGQGPEFLTYFQNEAQLEKSRLLSDRFSAERPKGSFSTLEIQRTEQGDSAMYLCASSRVNTEAFFGQGTRLTVV.

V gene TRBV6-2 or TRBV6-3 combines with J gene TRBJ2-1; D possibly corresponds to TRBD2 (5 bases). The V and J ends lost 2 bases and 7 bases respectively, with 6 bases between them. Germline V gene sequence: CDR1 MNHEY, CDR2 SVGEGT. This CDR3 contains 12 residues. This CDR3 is CASSYPGNEQFF. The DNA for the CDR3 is TGTGCCAGCAGTTACCCGGGGAATGAGCAGTTCTTC.

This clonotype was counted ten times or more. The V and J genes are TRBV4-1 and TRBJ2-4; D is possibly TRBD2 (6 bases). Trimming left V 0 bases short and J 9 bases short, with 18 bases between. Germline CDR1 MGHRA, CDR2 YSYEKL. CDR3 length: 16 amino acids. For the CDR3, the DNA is TGCGCCAGCAGCCAAGACGCGGCGGGGTCTTACGCCATTCAGTACTTC. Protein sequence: CASSQDAAGSYAIQYF.

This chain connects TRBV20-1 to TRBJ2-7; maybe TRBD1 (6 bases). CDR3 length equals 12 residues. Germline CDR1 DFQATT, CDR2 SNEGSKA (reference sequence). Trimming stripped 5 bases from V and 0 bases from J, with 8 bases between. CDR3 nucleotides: TGCAGTGCTCGGACAGCCTCCTACGAGCAGTACTTC. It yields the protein CSARTASYEQYF.